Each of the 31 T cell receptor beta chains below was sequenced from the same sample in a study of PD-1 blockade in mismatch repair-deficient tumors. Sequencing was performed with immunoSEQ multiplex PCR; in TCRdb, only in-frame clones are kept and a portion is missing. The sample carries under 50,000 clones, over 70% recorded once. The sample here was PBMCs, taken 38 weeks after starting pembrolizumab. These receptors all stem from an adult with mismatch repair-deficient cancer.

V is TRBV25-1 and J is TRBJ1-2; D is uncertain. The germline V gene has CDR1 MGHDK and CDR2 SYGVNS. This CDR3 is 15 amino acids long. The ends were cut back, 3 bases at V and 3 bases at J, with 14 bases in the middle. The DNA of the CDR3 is TGTGCCAGCAGTGATGGGCAGCATATGGACTATGGCTACACCTTC. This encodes CASSDGQHMDYGYTF.

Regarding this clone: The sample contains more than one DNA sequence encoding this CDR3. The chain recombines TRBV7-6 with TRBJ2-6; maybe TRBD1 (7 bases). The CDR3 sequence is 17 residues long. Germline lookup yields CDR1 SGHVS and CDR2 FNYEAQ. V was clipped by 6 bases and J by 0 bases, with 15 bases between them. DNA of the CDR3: TGTGCCAGCAGGCCCAGGGGGGCTAGCTCTGGGGCCAACGTCCTGACTTTC. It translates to CASRPRGASSGANVLTF. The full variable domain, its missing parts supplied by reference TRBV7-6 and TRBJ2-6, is GAGVSQSPRYKVTKRGQDVALRCDPISGHVSLYWYRQALGQGPEFLTYFNYEAQQDKSGLPNDRFSAERPEGSISTLTIQRTEQRDSAMYRCASRPRGASSGANVLTFGAGSRLTVL.

In nucleotides, the CDR3 is TGTGCCAGCTCAGAGGGTCGAGGGCCAGATACGCAGTATTTT. It specifies CASSEGRGPDTQYF. This chain uses TRBV18 with TRBJ2-3; weak D call: TRBD2 (5 bases). Germline-derived CDR1 and CDR2 are KGHSH and LQKENI. The V end was cut by 5 bases, the J end by 4 bases, with 13 bases between. This CDR3 has 14 amino acids. The variable domain in full, with the rest retrieved from reference TRBV18 and TRBJ2-3, is NAGVMQNPRHLVRRRGQEARLRCSPMKGHSHVYWYRQLPEEGLKFMVYLQKENIIDESGMPKERFSAEFPKEGPSILRIQQVVRGDSAAYFCASSEGRGPDTQYFGPGTRLTVL.

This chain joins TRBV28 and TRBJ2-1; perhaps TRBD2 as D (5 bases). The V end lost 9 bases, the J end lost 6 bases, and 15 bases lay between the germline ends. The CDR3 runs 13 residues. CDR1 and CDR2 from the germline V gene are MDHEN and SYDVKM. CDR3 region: CASGEREPNEQFF. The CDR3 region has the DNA TGTGCCAGTGGGGAGAGGGAACCCAATGAGCAGTTCTTC. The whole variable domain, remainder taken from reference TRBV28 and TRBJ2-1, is DVKVTQSSRYLVKRTGEKVFLECVQDMDHENMFWYRQDPGLGLRLIYFSYDVKMKEKGDIPEGYSVSREKKERFSLILESASTNQTSMYLCASGEREPNEQFFGPGTRLTVL.

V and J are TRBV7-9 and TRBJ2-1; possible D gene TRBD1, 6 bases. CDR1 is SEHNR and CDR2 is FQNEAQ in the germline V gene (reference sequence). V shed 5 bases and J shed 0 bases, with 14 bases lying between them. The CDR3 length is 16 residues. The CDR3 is CASSPRDTASYNEQFF. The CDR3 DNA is TGTGCCAGCAGCCCCCGGGACACCGCCTCCTACAATGAGCAGTTCTTC. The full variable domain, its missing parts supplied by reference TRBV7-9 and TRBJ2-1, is DTGVSQNPRHKITKRGQNVTFRCDPISEHNRLYWYRQTLGQGPEFLTYFQNEAQLEKSRLLSDRFSAERPKGSFSTLEIQRTEQGDSAMYLCASSPRDTASYNEQFFGPGTRLTVL.

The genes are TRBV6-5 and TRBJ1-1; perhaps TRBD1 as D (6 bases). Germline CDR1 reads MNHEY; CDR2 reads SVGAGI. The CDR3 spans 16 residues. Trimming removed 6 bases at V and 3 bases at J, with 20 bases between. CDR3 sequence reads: CASSYGTTKIHTEAFF. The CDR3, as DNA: TGTGCCAGCAGCTACGGGACAACCAAAATTCACACTGAAGCTTTCTTT.

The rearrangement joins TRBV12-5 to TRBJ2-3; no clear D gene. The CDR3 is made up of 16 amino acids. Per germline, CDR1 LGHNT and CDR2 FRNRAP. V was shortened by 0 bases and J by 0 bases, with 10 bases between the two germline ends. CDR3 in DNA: TGTGCTAGTGGTTTGGTAATAGCAGCTAGCACAGATACGCAGTATTTT. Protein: CASGLVIAASTDTQYF. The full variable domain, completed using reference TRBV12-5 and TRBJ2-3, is DARVTQTPRHKVTEMGQEVTMRCQPILGHNTVFWYRQTMMQGLELLAYFRNRAPLDDSGMPKDRFSAEMPDATLATLKIQPSEPRDSAVYFCASGLVIAASTDTQYFGPGTRLTVL.

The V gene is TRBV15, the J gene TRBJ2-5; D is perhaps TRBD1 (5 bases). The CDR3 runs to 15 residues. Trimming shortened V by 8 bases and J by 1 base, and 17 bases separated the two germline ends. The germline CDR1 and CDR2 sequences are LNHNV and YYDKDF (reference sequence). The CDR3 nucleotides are TGTGCCACCGCGCAGGGCGATCGGGCCCAAGAGACCCAGTACTTC. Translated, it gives CATAQGDRAQETQYF.

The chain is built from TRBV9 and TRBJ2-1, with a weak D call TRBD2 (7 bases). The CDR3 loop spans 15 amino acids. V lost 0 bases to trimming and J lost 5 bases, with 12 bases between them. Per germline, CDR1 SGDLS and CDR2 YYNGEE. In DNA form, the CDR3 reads TGTGCCAGCAGCGTAGGAGGGGGGGGCAACAATGAGCAGTTCTTC. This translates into CASSVGGGGNNEQFF.

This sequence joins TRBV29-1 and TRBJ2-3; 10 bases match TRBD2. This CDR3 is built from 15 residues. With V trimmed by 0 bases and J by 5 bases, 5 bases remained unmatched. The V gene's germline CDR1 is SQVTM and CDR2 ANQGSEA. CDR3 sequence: CSVEEASGSEDTQYF. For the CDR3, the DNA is TGCAGCGTTGAAGAAGCTAGCGGGAGTGAAGATACGCAGTATTTT.

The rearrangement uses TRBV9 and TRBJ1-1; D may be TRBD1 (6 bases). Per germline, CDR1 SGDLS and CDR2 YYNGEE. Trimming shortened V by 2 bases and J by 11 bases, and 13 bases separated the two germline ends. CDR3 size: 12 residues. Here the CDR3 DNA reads TGTGCCAGCAGCGTGGGCAGGGGATCGGCTTTCTTT. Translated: CASSVGRGSAFF. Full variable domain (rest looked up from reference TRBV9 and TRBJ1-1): DSGVTQTPKHLITATGQRVTLRCSPRSGDLSVYWYQQSLDQGLQFLIQYYNGEERAKGNILERFSAQQFPDLHSELNLSSLELGDSALYFCASSVGRGSAFFGQGTRLTVV.

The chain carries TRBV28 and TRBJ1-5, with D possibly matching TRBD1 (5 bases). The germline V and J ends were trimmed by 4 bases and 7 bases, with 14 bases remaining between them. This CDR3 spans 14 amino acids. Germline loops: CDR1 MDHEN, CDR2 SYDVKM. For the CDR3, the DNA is TGTGCCAGCAGTTACGAAGGGGCTAGGCAGCCCCAGCATTTT. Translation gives CASSYEGARQPQHF.

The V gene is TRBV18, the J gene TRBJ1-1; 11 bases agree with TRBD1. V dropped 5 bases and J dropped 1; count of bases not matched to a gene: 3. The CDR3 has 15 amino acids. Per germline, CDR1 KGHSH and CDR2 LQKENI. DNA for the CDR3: TGTGCCAGCTCAGGAGGACAGGGGGCGAACACTGAAGCTTTCTTT. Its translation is CASSGGQGANTEAFF.

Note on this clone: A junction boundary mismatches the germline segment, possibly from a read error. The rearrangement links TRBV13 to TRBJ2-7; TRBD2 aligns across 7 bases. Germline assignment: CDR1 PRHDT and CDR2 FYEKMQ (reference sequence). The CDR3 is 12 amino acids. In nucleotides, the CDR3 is TGTGCCAGCAGCTTAGGCTGGCGGGAGATGGGATTC. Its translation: CASSLGWREMGF.

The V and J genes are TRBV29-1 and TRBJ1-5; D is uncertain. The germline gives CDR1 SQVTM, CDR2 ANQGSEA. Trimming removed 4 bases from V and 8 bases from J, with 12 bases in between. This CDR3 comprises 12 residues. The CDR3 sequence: CSVVQHGEPQHF. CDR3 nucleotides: TGCAGCGTTGTACAACACGGGGAGCCCCAGCATTTT.

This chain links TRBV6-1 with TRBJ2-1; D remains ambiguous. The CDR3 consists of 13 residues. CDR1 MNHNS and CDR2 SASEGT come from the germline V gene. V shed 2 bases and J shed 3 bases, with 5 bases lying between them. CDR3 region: CASSELVYNEQFF. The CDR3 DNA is TGTGCCAGCAGTGAACTAGTCTACAATGAGCAGTTCTTC.

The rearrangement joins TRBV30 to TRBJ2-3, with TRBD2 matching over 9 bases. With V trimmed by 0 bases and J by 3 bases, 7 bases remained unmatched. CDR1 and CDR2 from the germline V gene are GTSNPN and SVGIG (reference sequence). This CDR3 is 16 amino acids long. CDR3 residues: CAWSVLAGGPTDTQYF. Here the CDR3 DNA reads TGTGCCTGGAGTGTACTTGCGGGAGGGCCTACAGATACGCAGTATTTT.

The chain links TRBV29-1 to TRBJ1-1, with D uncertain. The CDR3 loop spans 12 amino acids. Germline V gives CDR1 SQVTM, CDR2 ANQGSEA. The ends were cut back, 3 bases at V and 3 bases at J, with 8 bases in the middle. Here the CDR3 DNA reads TGCAGCGTTGAGGCGGGGTACACTGAAGCTTTCTTT. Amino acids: CSVEAGYTEAFF.

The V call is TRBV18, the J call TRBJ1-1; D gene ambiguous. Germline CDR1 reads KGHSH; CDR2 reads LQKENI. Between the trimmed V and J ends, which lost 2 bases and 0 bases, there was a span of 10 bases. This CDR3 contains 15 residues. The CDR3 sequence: CASSPKITMNTEAFF. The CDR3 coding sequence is TGTGCCAGCTCACCAAAGATTACAATGAACACTGAAGCTTTCTTT. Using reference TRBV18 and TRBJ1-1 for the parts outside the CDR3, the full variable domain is NAGVMQNPRHLVRRRGQEARLRCSPMKGHSHVYWYRQLPEEGLKFMVYLQKENIIDESGMPKERFSAEFPKEGPSILRIQQVVRGDSAAYFCASSPKITMNTEAFFGQGTRLTVV.

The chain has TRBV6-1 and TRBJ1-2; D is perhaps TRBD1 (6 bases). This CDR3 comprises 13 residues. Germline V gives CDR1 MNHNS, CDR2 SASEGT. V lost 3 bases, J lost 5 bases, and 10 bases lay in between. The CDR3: CASSEADSYGYTF. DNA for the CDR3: TGTGCCAGCAGTGAGGCGGACAGTTATGGCTACACCTTC.

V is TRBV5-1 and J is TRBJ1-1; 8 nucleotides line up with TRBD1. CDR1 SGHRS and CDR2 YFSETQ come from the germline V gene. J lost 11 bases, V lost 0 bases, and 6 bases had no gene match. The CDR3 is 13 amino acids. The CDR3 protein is CASSLGRQGPAFF. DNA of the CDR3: TGCGCCAGCAGCTTGGGGCGACAGGGGCCGGCTTTCTTT.

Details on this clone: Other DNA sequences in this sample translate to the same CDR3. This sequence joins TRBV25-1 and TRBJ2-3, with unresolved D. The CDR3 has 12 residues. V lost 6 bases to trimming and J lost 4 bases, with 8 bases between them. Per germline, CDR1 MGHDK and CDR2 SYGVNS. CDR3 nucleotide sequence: TGTGCCAGCAGCAAAAATTCAGATACGCAGTATTTT. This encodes CASSKNSDTQYF.

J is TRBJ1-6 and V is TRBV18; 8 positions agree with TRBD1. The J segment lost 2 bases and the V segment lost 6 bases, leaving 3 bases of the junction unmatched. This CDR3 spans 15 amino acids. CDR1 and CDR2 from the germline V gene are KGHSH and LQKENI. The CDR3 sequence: CASSQDRAYNSPLHF. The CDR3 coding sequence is TGTGCCAGCTCCCAGGACAGGGCCTATAATTCACCCCTCCACTTT.

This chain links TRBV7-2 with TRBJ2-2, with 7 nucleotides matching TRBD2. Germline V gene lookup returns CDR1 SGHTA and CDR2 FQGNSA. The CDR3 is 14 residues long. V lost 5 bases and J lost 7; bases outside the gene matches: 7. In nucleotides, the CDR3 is TGTGCCAGCAGCGCCAGCGGGATGAGCGGGGAGCTGTTTTTT. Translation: CASSASGMSGELFF.

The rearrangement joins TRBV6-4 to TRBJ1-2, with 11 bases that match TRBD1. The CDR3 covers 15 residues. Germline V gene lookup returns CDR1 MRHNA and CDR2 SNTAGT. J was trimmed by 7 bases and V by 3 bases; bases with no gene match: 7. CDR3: CASSETGQGVGGYTF. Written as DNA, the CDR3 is TGTGCCAGCAGTGAAACGGGACAGGGGGTCGGTGGCTACACCTTC.

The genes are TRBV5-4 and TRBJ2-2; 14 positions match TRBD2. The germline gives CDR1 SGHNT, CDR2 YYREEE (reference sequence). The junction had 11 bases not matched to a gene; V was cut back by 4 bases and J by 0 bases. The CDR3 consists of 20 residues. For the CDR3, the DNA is TGTGCCAGCAGCCGGTACACCGGGACTAGCGGGAGCCCGAACACCGGGGAGCTGTTTTTT. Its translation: CASSRYTGTSGSPNTGELFF.

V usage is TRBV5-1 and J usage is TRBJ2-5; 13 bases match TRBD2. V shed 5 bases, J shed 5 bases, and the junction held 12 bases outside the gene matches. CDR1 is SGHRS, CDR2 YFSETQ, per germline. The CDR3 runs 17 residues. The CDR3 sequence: CASRVRTSGSGPETQYF. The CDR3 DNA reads TGCGCCAGCAGGGTGAGGACTAGCGGGAGCGGGCCGGAGACCCAGTACTTC. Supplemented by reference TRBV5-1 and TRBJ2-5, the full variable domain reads KAGVTQTPRYLIKTRGQQVTLSCSPISGHRSVSWYQQTPGQGLQFLFEYFSETQRNKGNFPGRFSGRQFSNSRSEMNVSTLELGDSALYLCASRVRTSGSGPETQYFGPGTRLLVL.

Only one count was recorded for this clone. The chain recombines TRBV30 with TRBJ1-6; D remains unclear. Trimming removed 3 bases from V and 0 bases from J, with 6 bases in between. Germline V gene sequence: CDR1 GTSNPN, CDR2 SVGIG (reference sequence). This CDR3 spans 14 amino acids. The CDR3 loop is CAWRPSSYNSPLHF. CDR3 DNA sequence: TGTGCCTGGAGGCCCAGCTCCTATAATTCACCCCTCCACTTT.

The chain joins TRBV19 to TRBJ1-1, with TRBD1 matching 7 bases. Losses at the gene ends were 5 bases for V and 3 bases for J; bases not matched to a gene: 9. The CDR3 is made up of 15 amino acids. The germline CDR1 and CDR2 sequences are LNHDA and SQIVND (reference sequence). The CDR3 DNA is TGTGCCAGTAGTGTAAGACAGGGACGCGACACTGAAGCTTTCTTT. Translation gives CASSVRQGRDTEAFF.

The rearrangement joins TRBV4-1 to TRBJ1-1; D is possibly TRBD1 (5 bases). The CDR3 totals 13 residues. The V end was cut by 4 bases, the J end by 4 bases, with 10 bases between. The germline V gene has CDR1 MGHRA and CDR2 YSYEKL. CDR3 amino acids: CASSLGGSTEAFF. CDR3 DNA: TGCGCCAGCAGCCTTGGGGGGAGCACTGAAGCTTTCTTT.

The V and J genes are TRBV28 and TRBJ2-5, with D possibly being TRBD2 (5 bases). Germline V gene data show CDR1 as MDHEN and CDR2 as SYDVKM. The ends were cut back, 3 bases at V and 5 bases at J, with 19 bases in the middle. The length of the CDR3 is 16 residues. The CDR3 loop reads CASSLTTALAEETQYF. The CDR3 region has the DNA TGTGCCAGCAGTTTGACCACCGCGCTAGCAGAGGAGACCCAGTACTTC.